This passage covers 4 T cell receptor beta chains from one sample sequenced in a study of blood T cell repertoires in COVID-19. Profiling relied on immunoSEQ multiplex PCR, and the TCRdb table lists in-frame clones only, not all of them. The sample comprises some 100,000 clones, approximately 74% of which are singletons, and roughly 4% rests with the top ten. Sequencing input: peripheral blood. The receptors shown here come from a man between 65 and 85 years old with COVID-19, enrolled during active disease.

This chain connects TRBV28 to TRBJ2-3; a possible D gene is TRBD2 (6 bases). This CDR3 contains 15 residues. CDR1 and CDR2 from the germline V gene are MDHEN and SYDVKM. V lost 3 bases, J lost 3 bases, and 13 bases lay in between. The CDR3 here is CASSFSTSRTDTQYF. For the CDR3, the DNA is TGTGCCAGCAGTTTTAGCACTAGCCGGACAGATACGCAGTATTTT.

The chain recombines TRBV5-1 with TRBJ2-2, with TRBD1 identical over 7 bases. Trimming at V came to 4 bases and at J to 0 bases, leaving 6 bases not matched to a gene. CDR3 length: 16 amino acids. Per the germline V gene, CDR1 is SGHRS and CDR2 is YFSETQ. For the CDR3, the DNA is TGCGCCAGCAGCATGGTCGGGACAGCGAACACCGGGGAGCTGTTTTTT. This codes for CASSMVGTANTGELFF.

This clone was detected once. A read error may produce the germline difference seen at one junction end. The rearrangement joins TRBV19 to TRBJ2-1, with 7 bases aligning to TRBD1. The germline V gene has CDR1 LNHDA and CDR2 SQIVND (reference sequence). The length of the CDR3 is 14 residues. The CDR3 DNA is TGTGCCAGTAGAATAGAGACAGGGAGCAATGAGCAGTTCTTC. This encodes CASRIETGSNEQFF.

The V call is TRBV6-5, the J call TRBJ2-1, with D unclear. Germline CDR1 is MNHEY and CDR2 is SVGAGI. Trimming shortened V by 5 bases and J by 4 bases, and 6 bases separated the two germline ends. The CDR3 has 12 amino acids. The CDR3 DNA reads as TGTGCCAGCAGTCCAGGTTACAATGAGCAGTTCTTC. It encodes CASSPGYNEQFF.